This passage covers 3 T cell receptor beta chains from one sample sequenced in a study of blood T cell repertoires in COVID-19 (dated by TCRdb to the early 2020s). The method was the immunoSEQ multiplex PCR assay. Drawn from immuneACCESS, this table holds only the in-frame rearrangements with V and J called that TCRdb kept. Clones are partly lost; checked studies trace under half to an unresolved V gene and leave the rest unexplained. This sample is represented by about 170,000 clones; about 80% of them were singletons. Roughly 2% of the sample rests with the top ten. Sequencing was performed on peripheral blood. The receptors stem from a woman aged 80 or over with acute or convalescent COVID-19.

The chain carries TRBV6-5 and TRBJ1-1; 8 bases align to TRBD1. CDR3 length: 14 amino acids. The V segment lost 8 bases and the J segment 0 bases; nucleotides outside the gene matches: 5. CDR1 MNHEY and CDR2 SVGAGI come from the germline V gene. CDR3 region: CASLTGVMNTEAFF. The DNA for the CDR3 is TGTGCCAGCCTGACAGGGGTTATGAACACTGAAGCTTTCTTT.

This chain connects TRBV23-1 to TRBJ1-2; unclear D gene. TRBV23-1 is assigned to the ORF class and has an uncertain function. The CDR3 extends over 17 amino acids. V dropped 3 bases and J dropped 8 bases, with 25 bases sitting between them. CDR3: CASSQRMAGLRREGYTF. CDR3 bases: TGCGCCAGCAGTCAGCGAATGGCGGGCCTCCGTCGAGAAGGCTACACCTTC.

The chain employs TRBV11-3 and TRBJ2-4, with 8 bases identical to TRBD2. Germline assignment: CDR1 SGHNT and CDR2 YENEEA. The trim removed 5 bases at V and 6 bases at J, leaving 3 bases unmatched. The CDR3 sequence is 13 residues long. The CDR3 DNA is TGTGCCAGCAGCCGCGGACTAGCAAACATTCAGTACTTC. As protein: CASSRGLANIQYF.